The 3 T cell receptor beta chains below all came from one sample that was sequenced in a study of T cell responses to AZD1222 COVID-19 vaccine. Generated by immunoSEQ multiplex PCR, the TCRdb table keeps only in-frame clones and is missing some. The sample lists 50,000 to 55,000 clones; around 85% were seen once. Material: peripheral blood, obtained on day 0 of AZD1222 vaccination. The origin of the receptors is an adult in good health.

The V and J genes are TRBV24-1 and TRBJ2-7; weak D call: TRBD1 (5 bases). V lost 2 bases, J lost 2 bases, and 12 bases lay in between. There are 15 residues in the CDR3. Germline V gene lookup returns CDR1 KGHDR and CDR2 SFDVKD. The CDR3 protein is CATSDSDRPPYEQYF. Here the CDR3 DNA reads TGTGCCACCAGTGATTCTGACAGACCACCCTACGAGCAGTACTTC.

The chain recombines TRBV28 with TRBJ2-1, with D unclear. V was pared by 2 bases and J by 0 bases, with 8 bases between. Germline CDR1 is MDHEN and CDR2 is SYDVKM. This CDR3 has 15 residues. The CDR3 DNA is TGTGCCAGCAGTTTAAGGCCCAGCTCCTACAATGAGCAGTTCTTC. It specifies CASSLRPSSYNEQFF.

The chain is built from TRBV7-8 and TRBJ1-5; D is perhaps TRBD1 (6 bases). The germline gives CDR1 SGHVS, CDR2 FQNEAQ. CDR3 length: 14 amino acids. V shed 5 bases and J shed 0 bases, with 8 bases lying between them. The CDR3 sequence: CASSRTDSNQPQHF. The CDR3 DNA follows: TGTGCCAGCAGCCGGACAGATAGCAATCAGCCCCAGCATTTT.